Below are 23 T cell receptor beta chains sequenced from a single sample in a study of regulatory T cells in long-lasting Graves disease. CDR3 regions were amplified by Arm-PCR using iRepertoire HTBI primers to build TCR beta libraries. TCRdb reanalysed the multiplex PCR reads using MiXCR and keeps one entry per CDR3 protein. This table holds hundreds of thousands of distinct CDR3 sequences, 20% to 25% found once. Sample time point: persistent/refractory GD, antithyroid drugs over 5 years with positive TRAb. Isolated PBMC RNA provided the starting material for the TCR library. Specimen: peripheral blood mononuclear cells (PBMCs), collected when the disease was refractory, from a patient treated with antithyroid drugs. The source is a female donor with Graves disease.

The chain combines TRBV4-1 with TRBJ2-7; D is unresolved. Looked up from germline, CDR1 is MGHRA and CDR2 is YSYEKL. CDR3 size: 13 residues. Trimming stripped 0 bases from V and 3 bases from J, with 6 bases between. The CDR3 region is CASSQDGFYEQYF. In DNA form, the CDR3 reads TGCGCCAGCAGCCAAGATGGATTCTACGAGCAGTACTTC.

Ten or more counts support this clonotype. The chain recombines TRBV10-3 with TRBJ1-4, with D hard to call. The CDR3 runs 15 residues. Deletions cut 6 bases from V and 8 bases from J, with 19 bases between. Germline lookup yields CDR1 ENHRY and CDR2 SYGVKD. The CDR3 region has the DNA TGTGCCATCAGGGACCCCGAGGGAAGGTCGGAAAAACTGTTTTTT. Translating it yields CAIRDPEGRSEKLFF.

This clonotype was seen a handful of times. The CDR3 nucleotides are TGTGCCTGTGTTCTAGCGGGGGGTAAAGAGACCCAGTACTTC. This translates into CACVLAGGKETQYF. The rearrangement joins TRBV30 to TRBJ2-5; TRBD2 matches at 11 bases. This CDR3 has 14 amino acids. Germline loops: CDR1 GTSNPN, CDR2 SVGIG (reference sequence). V was clipped by 6 bases and J by 3 bases; unmatched bases: 6. The full variable domain, in which reference TRBV30 and TRBJ2-5 provide the parts outside the CDR3, is SQTIHQWPATLVQPVGSPLSLECTVEGTSNPNLYWYRQAAGRGLQLLFYSVGIGQISSEVPQNLSASRPQDRQFILSSKKLLLSDSGFYLCACVLAGGKETQYFGPGTRLLVL.

The V call is TRBV29-1, the J call TRBJ2-7; 10 bases fit TRBD2. The CDR3 contains 18 residues. From germline, CDR1 is SQVTM and CDR2 ANQGSEA. V shed 2 bases and J 2 bases; nucleotides not matched to a gene: 15. CDR3: CSVETVETSGDYPYEQYF. CDR3 coding DNA: TGCAGCGTTGAAACCGTAGAAACTAGCGGGGACTACCCCTACGAGCAGTACTTC.

About this clonotype itself: One junction end disagrees with the germline gene, perhaps due to a read error. The V call is TRBV7-8, the J call TRBJ2-1; the match to TRBD2 covers 11 bases. The CDR3 extends over 16 amino acids. CDR1 and CDR2 from the germline V gene are SGHVS and FQNEAQ. The CDR3 DNA reads TGTGCCAGCAGCACCCTAGCGGGAGGTTGGTACAATGAGCAGCTCTTC. It codes for CASSTLAGGWYNEQLF.

The sample holds a few counts of this clonotype. The chain uses TRBV28 and TRBJ2-5; tentative D call: TRBD1 (6 bases). The DNA end favors TRBJ2-7, so the J call may be wrong. There are 14 residues in the CDR3. From germline, CDR1 is MDHEN and CDR2 SYDVKM. CDR3: CASSLTGVSYEQYF. As DNA, the CDR3 is TGTGCCAGCAGTTTGACAGGCGTTTCCTACGAGCAGTACTTC.

This clonotype showed up many times. The chain couples TRBV7-9 to TRBJ2-5; 7 nucleotides line up with TRBD2. Trimming took 0 bases from V and 5 from J; bases not matched to a gene: 6. Germline V gives CDR1 SEHNR, CDR2 FQNEAQ (reference sequence). CDR3 size: 15 residues. CDR3 residues: CASSLAGGESETQYF. CDR3 in DNA: TGTGCCAGCAGCTTAGCGGGAGGGGAATCGGAGACCCAGTACTTC.

The chain has TRBV20-1 and TRBJ1-4, with D perhaps matching TRBD1 (6 bases). The length of the CDR3 is 15 residues. V was clipped by 0 bases and J by 7 bases, with 15 bases between them. The germline V gene encodes CDR1 DFQATT and CDR2 SNEGSKA (reference sequence). The CDR3 DNA reads TGCAGTGCTAGAGATACGGGACACCTGCTTGAAAAACTGTTTTTT. The encoded protein is CSARDTGHLLEKLFF.

This clonotype was seen ten or more times. The chain combines TRBV12-3 or TRBV12-4 with TRBJ1-1; 8 bases match TRBD1. The length of the CDR3 is 15 residues. Unmatched junction bases numbered 12, after V lost 7 bases and J lost 5 bases. The CDR3 loop is CASTSGQGGWTEAFF. CDR3 DNA: TGTGCCAGCACCTCCGGACAGGGAGGATGGACTGAAGCTTTCTTT.

This clonotype came up many times. The chain links TRBV29-1 to TRBJ1-1; D gene ambiguous. This CDR3 region has 12 residues. V was clipped by 3 bases and J by 7 bases, with 12 bases between them. Per the germline V gene, CDR1 is SQVTM and CDR2 is ANQGSEA. The CDR3 DNA sequence: TGCAGCGTTGACCCAAGGGAGAATGAAGCTTTCTTT. It is translated as CSVDPRENEAFF.

The gene calls are TRBV5-5 and TRBJ2-4, with TRBD1 matching over 7 bases. This CDR3 is 16 amino acids long. V was clipped by 0 bases and J by 0 bases; unmatched bases: 3. Germline V gene sequence: CDR1 SGHKS, CDR2 YYEKEE (reference sequence). The CDR3 nucleotides read TGTGCCAGCAGCTTGGCCTCAGGGGGAGCCAAAAACATTCAGTACTTC. This codes for CASSLASGGAKNIQYF. Complete variable domain (other parts from reference TRBV5-5 and TRBJ2-4): DAGVTQSPTHLIKTRGQQVTLRCSPISGHKSVSWYQQVLGQGPQFIFQYYEKEERGRGNFPDRFSARQFPNYSSELNVNALLLGDSALYLCASSLASGGAKNIQYFGAGTRLSVL.

The chain uses TRBV6-5 and TRBJ1-2, with a possible D match to TRBD1 (6 bases). CDR1 and CDR2 (germline): MNHEY, SVGAGI. This CDR3 contains 13 residues. Trimming took 0 bases from V and 8 from J, leaving 10 bases between them. The CDR3 region has the DNA TGTGCCAGCAGTTACTCGGGGGGCTCAGGCTACACCTTC. This gives the protein CASSYSGGSGYTF.

This clonotype was seen many times. The rearrangement links TRBV12-3 or TRBV12-4 to TRBJ1-4, with D unclear. The CDR3 totals 15 residues. Trimming took 7 bases from V and 3 from J, leaving 15 bases between them. The chain's CDR3 is CASTLRRVPNEKLFF. In nucleotides, the CDR3 is TGTGCCAGCACCCTCAGGCGGGTACCTAATGAAAAACTGTTTTTT.

This sequence joins TRBV20-1 and TRBJ2-4; D not certain. CDR1 and CDR2 from the germline V gene are DFQATT and SNEGSKA (reference sequence). V lost 0 bases to trimming and J lost 0 bases, with 21 bases between them. This CDR3 is built from 19 residues. The CDR3 coding sequence is TGCAGTGCTAGAGATCTAAGTGGATTGAACTACCGAGCCAAAAACATTCAGTACTTC. Its translation: CSARDLSGLNYRAKNIQYF.

The chain joins TRBV28 to TRBJ2-2; 8 bases match TRBD2. Germline values: CDR1 MDHEN, CDR2 SYDVKM. The length of the CDR3 is 15 residues. The V and J ends lost 3 bases and 5 bases, in that order; junction bases with no gene match: 5. The CDR3 sequence is CASSFERETTGELFF. Written as DNA, the CDR3 is TGTGCCAGCAGTTTCGAGCGGGAGACGACCGGGGAGCTGTTTTTT.

This clonotype was seen a few times. V is TRBV27 and J is TRBJ2-3; D is unclear. The CDR3 contains 14 residues. Germline V gene lookup returns CDR1 MNHEY and CDR2 SMNVEV (reference sequence). V was clipped by 3 bases and J by 3 bases, with 10 bases between them. The CDR3: CASSFWGGTDTQYF. CDR3 DNA: TGTGCCAGCAGTTTTTGGGGTGGAACAGATACGCAGTATTTT.

The chain uses TRBV7-2 and TRBJ1-3; D uncertain. Looked up from germline, CDR1 is SGHTA and CDR2 is FQGNSA. Trimming took off 5 bases at V and 0 bases at J, with 8 bases between the two ends. The CDR3 length is 14 residues. The CDR3 DNA reads TGTGCCAGCAGCATGGATCGCTCTGGAAACACCATATATTTT. Translated, it gives CASSMDRSGNTIYF.

This clonotype was seen a handful of times. The chain has TRBV11-2 and TRBJ1-1; 11 bases match TRBD1. V trimming: 3 bases; J trimming: 4 bases; junction bases outside the gene matches: 4. The CDR3 runs to 15 residues. Germline V gives CDR1 SGHAT, CDR2 FQNNGV. Here the CDR3 reads CASSFSGTGGTEAFF. CDR3 sequence (DNA): TGTGCCAGCAGCTTTTCCGGGACAGGGGGCACTGAAGCTTTCTTT. Supplemented by reference TRBV11-2 and TRBJ1-1, the full variable domain reads EAGVAQSPRYKIIEKRQSVAFWCNPISGHATLYWYQQILGQGPKLLIQFQNNGVVDDSQLPKDRFSAERLKGVDSTLKIQPAKLEDSAVYLCASSFSGTGGTEAFFGQGTRLTVV.

Of note for this clonotype: A much larger clonotype is one base distant, so this may be a read error. The CDR3 nucleotides are TGTGCCAGCAGTGAAACCCTCGGGACTTACACCGGGGAGCTGTTTTTT. It translates to CASSETLGTYTGELFF. This chain uses TRBV6-2 or TRBV6-3 with TRBJ2-2; the D gene is possibly TRBD2 (6 bases). V lost 5 bases and J lost 3, with 16 bases in between. The CDR3 loop spans 16 amino acids. Germline V gene sequence: CDR1 MNHEY, CDR2 SVGEGT.

This clonotype was counted many times. This rearrangement joins TRBV20-1 to TRBJ2-4, with TRBD2 as a possible D gene (5 bases). V was pared by 0 bases and J by 1 base, with 13 bases between. The germline V gene has CDR1 DFQATT and CDR2 SNEGSKA (reference sequence). The CDR3 is 16 residues long. In DNA form, the CDR3 reads TGCAGTGCTAGAGACCTACTAGGTTGGGCCAAAAACATTCAGTACTTC. As protein: CSARDLLGWAKNIQYF.

The rearrangement joins TRBV4-1 to TRBJ2-7, with D unclear. V was shortened by 0 bases and J by 3 bases, with 9 bases between the two germline ends. The CDR3 contains 14 residues. Germline loops: CDR1 MGHRA, CDR2 YSYEKL. CDR3 in amino acids: CASSQERLNYEQYF. Written as DNA, the CDR3 is TGCGCCAGCAGCCAAGAACGGCTTAACTACGAGCAGTACTTC.

In its sample, this clonotype was seen many times. The chain has TRBV20-1 and TRBJ1-2; D might be TRBD1 (6 bases). CDR1 is DFQATT, CDR2 SNEGSKA, per germline (reference sequence). This CDR3 contains 14 residues. V gave up 5 bases and J gave up 2 bases, with 15 bases separating them. The DNA of the CDR3 is TGCAGTGCTCTGAGGAGGGGGGCGAACTATGGCTACACCTTC. Its translation is CSALRRGANYGYTF.

The V call is TRBV7-2, the J call TRBJ2-7; TRBD1 matches at 8 bases. Looked up from germline, CDR1 is SGHTA and CDR2 is FQGNSA. The CDR3 runs to 17 residues. The trim removed 1 base at V and 0 bases at J, leaving 8 bases unmatched. The CDR3 protein is CASSLGTRGRLSYEQYF. CDR3 coding DNA: TGTGCCAGCAGCTTAGGGACCAGGGGGCGCCTCTCCTACGAGCAGTACTTC.